Given below is one T cell receptor beta chain in context. V gave up 3 bases and J gave up 0 bases; unmatched junction bases: 7. The V gene's germline CDR1 is MGHRA and CDR2 YSYEKL. The CDR3 extends over 17 amino acids. The data derive from a study of blood T cell repertoires in COVID-19. TCRdb's table, derived via immunoSEQ multiplex PCR, lists solely in-frame clones and lacks some. The table lists under 450,000 clones, 80% to 95% of them singletons. The TCR sequence derives from a woman in her 40s who had been exposed to COVID-19. The chain links TRBV4-1 to TRBJ1-3; 8 bases match TRBD1. The source material was PBMCs or T cells enriched from blood (not recorded which). This CDR3 is CASSHGQGRDSGNTIYF. CDR3 bases: TGCGCCAGCAGCCATGGACAGGGAAGGGACTCTGGAAACACCATATATTTT.